The 5 T cell receptor beta chains given below trace back to one sample, sequenced in a study of blood T cell repertoires in COVID-19. Measured with immunoSEQ multiplex PCR; TCRdb has only the in-frame clones, and not every one. There are approximately 230,000 clones in the sample; roughly four fifths occur only once, and 15% lies in the top ten. The sequenced material came from PBMCs or T cells enriched from blood (not recorded which). These receptors came from a man in his forties who had recovered from COVID-19.

This sequence joins TRBV10-3 and TRBJ1-3; D uncertain. The CDR3 is 13 amino acids. Germline loops: CDR1 ENHRY, CDR2 SYGVKD. Trimming removed 8 bases at V and 2 bases at J, with 10 bases between. The CDR3 loop is CAIASVTGNTIYF. Here the CDR3 DNA reads TGTGCCATCGCCAGCGTAACTGGAAACACCATATATTTT.

This chain connects TRBV5-1 to TRBJ2-1; 14 bases fit TRBD2. The CDR3 totals 18 residues. CDR1 and CDR2 (germline): SGHRS, YFSETQ. J gave up 4 bases and V 4 bases, and 10 bases lay outside the gene matches. The CDR3 nucleotides read TGCGCCAGCAGCCCCGGTGGGACTAGCGGGAGTCGTTACAATGAGCAGTTCTTC. Protein: CASSPGGTSGSRYNEQFF.

The CDR3 DNA sequence: TGTGCCAGCAGTACAACAGGGAGCTGGTCCTATAATTCACCCCTCCACTTT. It translates to CASSTTGSWSYNSPLHF. This sequence joins TRBV27 and TRBJ1-6; D perhaps matches TRBD1 (6 bases). The CDR3 consists of 17 residues. CDR1 is MNHEY and CDR2 is SMNVEV in the germline V gene (reference sequence). V shed 5 bases and J shed 1 base, with 15 bases lying between them.

This clone was counted between two and nine times. The chain employs TRBV7-9 and TRBJ1-3; a weak D match, TRBD1 (5 bases). CDR1 is SEHNR, CDR2 FQNEAQ, per germline (reference sequence). V shed 5 bases and J shed 0 bases, with 17 bases lying between them. CDR3 length: 17 residues. The CDR3 reads CASSLVGLSLSGNTIYF. The CDR3 region has the DNA TGTGCCAGCAGCCTGGTGGGACTTTCCCTCTCTGGAAACACCATATATTTT.

This chain links TRBV18 with TRBJ1-4; 8 nucleotides match TRBD1. Germline CDR1 and CDR2: KGHSH and LQKENI. Trimming took 6 bases from V and 4 from J; bases not matched to a gene: 7. This CDR3 region has 15 residues. CDR3 region: CASSPRTGSNEKLFF. DNA of the CDR3: TGTGCCAGCTCCCCCAGGACAGGGAGTAATGAAAAACTGTTTTTT.